The entry that follows covers one TCR beta chain sequence. The data originate from a study of T cells in Graves' hyperthyroidism and ophthalmopathy. This CDR3 has 13 residues. CDR1 and CDR2 (germline): MNHNS, SASEGT. Trimming took off 6 bases at V and 0 bases at J, with 9 bases between the two ends. Amplification of TCR beta CDR3 regions was performed using RNA transcripts as template. Initially, a first-round RT-PCR of the TCR CDR3 employed the HTBI primer set. TCRdb re-analysed the multiplex PCR reads in MiXCR, keeping a single row per CDR3 protein. The data contain roughly 720,000 distinct CDR3 sequences, approximately 15% of them singletons.

The sample consisted of blood. The TCR was taken from a man aged 45-65 years with Graves' hyperthyroidism. This rearrangement joins TRBV6-1 to TRBJ2-7; D is tentatively TRBD1 or TRBD2 (6 bases each). CDR3 nucleotide sequence: TGTGCCAGCAGGAGGGGGGCCTCCTACGAGCAGTACTTC. It codes for CASRRGASYEQYF.